These 4 T cell receptor beta chains came from one sample sequenced in a study of control samples from healthy donors and cancer patients. Sequenced by immunoSEQ multiplex PCR; TCRdb stores in-frame clones only, minus some. This sample yields over 90,000 clones, of which about 89% are seen a single time; over 15% belongs to the top ten. Sequencing used PBMCs. These receptors were obtained from a man in his sixties with lung cancer.

This clone appeared once. V gene TRBV30 combines with J gene TRBJ1-2, with 7 nucleotides matching TRBD1. The germline V gene encodes CDR1 GTSNPN and CDR2 SVGIG (reference sequence). Trimming cost V 3 bases and J 4 bases; bases outside gene matches: 14. The CDR3 runs 16 residues. CDR3 region: CAWRTQGDSLGYGYTF. The CDR3 DNA follows: TGTGCCTGGAGAACTCAAGGGGACAGCCTGGGCTATGGCTACACCTTC. The full variable domain, rest sourced from reference TRBV30 and TRBJ1-2, is SQTIHQWPATLVQPVGSPLSLECTVEGTSNPNLYWYRQAAGRGLQLLFYSVGIGQISSEVPQNLSASRPQDRQFILSSKKLLLSDSGFYLCAWRTQGDSLGYGYTFGSGTRLTVV.

The chain links TRBV7-9 to TRBJ1-4, with D perhaps matching TRBD1 (6 bases). Germline CDR1 reads SEHNR; CDR2 reads FQNEAQ (reference sequence). Trimming cost V 3 bases and J 2 bases, with 7 bases left between them. This CDR3 comprises 14 residues. The CDR3 is CASSLGGTNEKLFF. The CDR3 DNA reads TGTGCCAGCAGCTTGGGGGGCACTAATGAAAAACTGTTTTTT.

The chain couples TRBV9 to TRBJ2-6; TRBD1 matches at 10 bases. The ends lost 0 bases at V and 0 bases at J; junction bases unmatched: 3. The length of the CDR3 is 18 residues. CDR1 and CDR2 from the germline V gene are SGDLS and YYNGEE. This chain's CDR3 is CASSVGTGGLSGANVLTF. The CDR3 nucleotides are TGTGCCAGCAGCGTAGGGACAGGGGGTCTCTCTGGGGCCAACGTCCTGACTTTC.

The chain employs TRBV5-6 and TRBJ2-7, with TRBD1 matching 10 bases. The CDR3 is 15 residues long. Germline trimming cut 3 bases from V and 3 bases from J; bases unmatched to any gene: 6. Germline V gives CDR1 SGHDT, CDR2 YYEEEE. CDR3 nucleotide sequence: TGTGCCAGCAGCTCGACAGGGGGCTATATCTACGAGCAGTACGTC. Translation gives CASSSTGGYIYEQYV.